One and the same sample provided the 21 T cell receptor beta chains below, sequenced in a study of beta chain features in type 1 diabetes. Every isolated RNA sample was fully reverse transcribed, so sequencing captured expressed TCRB transcripts. The data were produced by immunoSEQ multiplex PCR, yet TCRdb's version contains in-frame clones alone and is incomplete. The table lists about 410,000 clones, roughly 14% of them singletons. The specimen was naive CD4+ T cells from blood. These receptors came from a man under 40 in good health.

Only a few counts were recorded for this clone. The rearrangement uses TRBV10-3 and TRBJ2-7; D possibly matches TRBD1 or TRBD2 (5 bases each). CDR1 and CDR2 (germline): ENHRY, SYGVKD. The CDR3 totals 15 residues. V lost 0 bases and J lost 7, with 16 bases in between. The CDR3 sequence is CAISESKRGAGEQYV. The CDR3 DNA reads as TGTGCCATCAGTGAGTCGAAACGAGGGGCTGGGGAGCAGTACGTC.

There are a few counts of this clone. V and J are TRBV7-3 and TRBJ2-5; D is possibly TRBD1 (5 bases). This CDR3 has 15 amino acids. Trimming removed 5 bases at V and 2 bases at J, with 15 bases between. Per germline, CDR1 SGHTA and CDR2 FQGTGA. The CDR3 here is CASSPGPGIQETQYF. The CDR3 DNA reads as TGTGCCAGCAGCCCCGGGCCAGGGATTCAAGAGACCCAGTACTTC.

The rearrangement joins TRBV5-1 to TRBJ1-1, with D perhaps TRBD1 (6 bases). Deletions cut 0 bases from V and 2 bases from J, with 8 bases between. Germline-derived CDR1 and CDR2 are SGHRS and YFSETQ. CDR3 length: 14 amino acids. CDR3 bases: TGCGCCAGCAGCTTGGAACAGGGTAACACTGAAGCTTTCTTT. This gives the protein CASSLEQGNTEAFF.

The rearrangement uses TRBV9 and TRBJ1-1, with 7 bases lining up with TRBD1. CDR3 length: 17 amino acids. Trimming at V came to 6 bases and at J to 3 bases, leaving 17 bases not matched to a gene. CDR1 is SGDLS, CDR2 YYNGEE, per germline. CDR3 DNA sequence: TGTGCCAGCACCCGAAGGGGTGCAGGGGGAATCGACACTGAAGCTTTCTTT. Translated: CASTRRGAGGIDTEAFF.

V and J are TRBV7-9 and TRBJ1-1; D remains unclear. CDR1 SEHNR and CDR2 FQNEAQ come from the germline V gene (reference sequence). V lost 3 bases to trimming and J lost 3 bases, with 2 bases between them. This CDR3 spans 11 amino acids. The CDR3 DNA is TGTGCCAGCAGCTTCGACACTGAAGCTTTCTTT. This encodes CASSFDTEAFF.

The rearrangement joins TRBV19 to TRBJ2-3; TRBD2 aligns across 11 bases. Germline CDR1 LNHDA, CDR2 SQIVND (reference sequence). The trim removed 5 bases at V and 7 bases at J, leaving 11 bases unmatched. The CDR3 sequence is 16 residues long. The CDR3 DNA reads as TGTGCCAGTAGTCAGAGGGTTAGCGGGGGGGCAAATACGCAGTATTTT. It yields the protein CASSQRVSGGANTQYF. Full variable domain (outside the CDR3, taken from reference TRBV19 and TRBJ2-3): DGGITQSPKYLFRKEGQNVTLSCEQNLNHDAMYWYRQDPGQGLRLIYYSQIVNDFQKGDIAEGYSVSREKKESFPLTVTSAQKNPTAFYLCASSQRVSGGANTQYFGPGTRLTVL.

The chain carries TRBV6-1 and TRBJ1-2; D gene unclear. Germline V gene data show CDR1 as MNHNS and CDR2 as SASEGT. V gave up 6 bases and J gave up 6 bases, with 14 bases separating them. This CDR3 is 13 amino acids long. The CDR3 region is CASRVGNRDGYTF. Here the CDR3 DNA reads TGTGCCAGCAGGGTAGGGAACCGGGATGGCTACACCTTC.

In this sample, this clone turned up a few times. The chain employs TRBV19 and TRBJ1-2; no clear D gene. Germline-derived CDR1 and CDR2 are LNHDA and SQIVND (reference sequence). The CDR3 loop spans 12 amino acids. The V end lost 8 bases, the J end lost 8 bases, and 15 bases lay between the germline ends. CDR3 in DNA: TGTGCCAGTGGGGTGAGGGCGAGCGGCTACACCTTC. This gives the protein CASGVRASGYTF.

This clone was seen only a few times. CDR3 coding DNA: TGTGCCAGCAGCCAAGTAGGGGTCGCGCAGTATTTT. Translating it yields CASSQVGVAQYF. The chain is built from TRBV14 and TRBJ2-3, with D possibly being TRBD1 (5 bases). The V and J ends lost 1 base and 10 bases respectively, with 9 bases between them. The germline V gene encodes CDR1 SGHDN and CDR2 FVKESK. The CDR3 runs 12 residues.

V usage is TRBV23-1 and J usage is TRBJ2-3; the D gene is possibly TRBD2 (5 bases). TRBV23-1 is an ORF, with its function uncertain. The CDR3 extends over 15 amino acids. Trimming cost V 0 bases and J 1 base, with 8 bases left between them. CDR3 in DNA: TGCGCCAGCAGTCAATCATTGGACTGCACAGATACGCAGTATTTT. This sequence encodes CASSQSLDCTDTQYF.

This chain joins TRBV7-2 and TRBJ2-7; 8 positions agree with TRBD1. Losses at the gene ends were 5 bases for V and 4 bases for J; bases not matched to a gene: 10. The CDR3 covers 15 residues. Germline loops: CDR1 SGHTA, CDR2 FQGNSA. CDR3 sequence: CASSPGTGIEYEQYV. Here the CDR3 DNA reads TGTGCCAGCAGCCCTGGGACAGGCATTGAATACGAGCAGTACGTC.

The V call is TRBV30, the J call TRBJ2-5; D is unclear. The CDR3 is 12 residues long. V lost 4 bases, J lost 1 base, and 7 bases lay in between. Germline lookup yields CDR1 GTSNPN and CDR2 SVGIG (reference sequence). The CDR3 region is CAWTVPQETQYF. The DNA for the CDR3 is TGTGCCTGGACCGTACCCCAAGAGACCCAGTACTTC.

This clone came up a few times. The chain uses TRBV5-1 and TRBJ2-2, with D possibly matching TRBD1 (5 bases). CDR1 and CDR2 from the germline V gene are SGHRS and YFSETQ. This CDR3 region has 15 residues. V lost 4 bases and J 1 base, leaving 11 bases between the germline ends. CDR3 sequence reads: CASSLRGLNTGELFF. The CDR3 coding sequence is TGCGCCAGCAGCCTAAGGGGTTTGAACACCGGGGAGCTGTTTTTT.

This clone turned up a few times. The gene calls are TRBV11-2 and TRBJ2-5; tentative D call: TRBD1 (6 bases). The CDR3 has 15 amino acids. CDR1 and CDR2 from the germline V gene are SGHAT and FQNNGV. V was trimmed by 1 base and J by 1 base, leaving 10 bases between them. This chain's CDR3 is CASSLGGHFQETQYF. Written as DNA, the CDR3 is TGTGCCAGCAGCTTAGGGGGACACTTCCAAGAGACCCAGTACTTC.

The chain carries TRBV7-2 and TRBJ2-1; 10 bases align to TRBD1. The length of the CDR3 is 15 residues. Germline-derived CDR1 and CDR2 are SGHTA and FQGNSA. J lost 4 bases, V lost 5 bases, and 5 bases had no gene match. CDR3 protein: CASSPTGGMYNEQFF. The CDR3, as DNA: TGTGCCAGCAGCCCGACAGGGGGCATGTACAATGAGCAGTTCTTC. The entire variable domain, with the rest obtained from reference TRBV7-2 and TRBJ2-1, is as follows: GAGVSQSPSNKVTEKGKDVELRCDPISGHTALYWYRQSLGQGLEFLIYFQGNSAPDKSGLPSDRFSAERTGGSVSTLTIQRTQQEDSAVYLCASSPTGGMYNEQFFGPGTRLTVL.

Remarks on this clone: A junction end diverges from the germline sequence, so it may reflect a read error. The rearrangement uses TRBV29-1 and TRBJ2-5; D perhaps matches TRBD1 (6 bases). The CDR3 extends over 15 amino acids. The germline V gene has CDR1 SQVTM and CDR2 ANQGSEA. DNA of the CDR3: TGCAGCGTTGTGGGGGCTGAGGGGTACCAAGCGACCCAGTACTTC. Protein product: CSVVGAEGYQATQYF.

This clone turned up a few times. This chain connects TRBV23-1 to TRBJ2-5; D is ambiguous. TRBV23-1 is labeled an ORF, and its function is uncertain. This CDR3 region has 12 residues. Trimming left V 0 bases short and J 3 bases short, with 2 bases between. CDR3: CASSQSEETQYF. The DNA for the CDR3 is TGCGCCAGCAGTCAATCGGAAGAGACCCAGTACTTC.

The J gene is TRBJ2-1, the V gene TRBV7-2; 8 bases agree with TRBD2. CDR1 SGHTA and CDR2 FQGNSA come from the germline V gene. V was pared by 3 bases and J by 4 bases, with 11 bases of the junction left unmatched. This CDR3 spans 17 amino acids. The CDR3 sequence: CASSLGTLAGGYNEQFF. CDR3 nucleotides: TGTGCCAGCAGCTTGGGCACGCTAGCGGGCGGATACAATGAGCAGTTCTTC.

The chain is built from TRBV30 and TRBJ1-3, with 7 bases matching TRBD1. CDR1 GTSNPN and CDR2 SVGIG come from the germline V gene (reference sequence). The CDR3 is made up of 12 amino acids. Trimming took 5 bases from V and 4 from J; bases not matched to a gene: 2. The CDR3 sequence: CAWGDSGNTIYF. Here the CDR3 DNA reads TGTGCCTGGGGGGACAGCGGAAACACCATATATTTT.

V gene TRBV7-8 combines with J gene TRBJ2-7; 9 nucleotides align to TRBD1. The V segment lost 3 bases and the J segment 7 bases; nucleotides outside the gene matches: 7. The CDR3 has 14 amino acids. From germline, CDR1 is SGHVS and CDR2 FQNEAQ. The CDR3 nucleotides are TGTGCCAGCAGCTTGGGACAGGGACTGAGGGAGCAGTACGTC. Translation: CASSLGQGLREQYV.

This clone was found a few times. This chain uses TRBV7-2 with TRBJ2-3, with a tentative D call TRBD2 (5 bases). CDR1 and CDR2 from the germline V gene are SGHTA and FQGNSA. The CDR3 consists of 14 residues. V shed 2 bases and J shed 2 bases, with 8 bases lying between them. The CDR3 DNA reads as TGTGCCAGCAGCTTATCAGCGGTCACAGATACGCAGTATTTT. Amino acid sequence: CASSLSAVTDTQYF.